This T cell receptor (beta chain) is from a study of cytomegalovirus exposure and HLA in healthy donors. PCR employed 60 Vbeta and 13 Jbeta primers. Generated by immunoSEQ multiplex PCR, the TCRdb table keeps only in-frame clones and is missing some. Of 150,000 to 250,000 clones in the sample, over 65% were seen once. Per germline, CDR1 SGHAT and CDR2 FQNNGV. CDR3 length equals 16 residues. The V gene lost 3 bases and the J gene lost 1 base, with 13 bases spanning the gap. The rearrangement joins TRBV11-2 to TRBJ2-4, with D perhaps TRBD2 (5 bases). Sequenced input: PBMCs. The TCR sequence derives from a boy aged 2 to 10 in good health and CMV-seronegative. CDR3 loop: CASSFEASRAKNIQYF. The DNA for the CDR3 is TGTGCCAGCAGCTTCGAGGCTAGCCGGGCCAAAAACATTCAGTACTTC.